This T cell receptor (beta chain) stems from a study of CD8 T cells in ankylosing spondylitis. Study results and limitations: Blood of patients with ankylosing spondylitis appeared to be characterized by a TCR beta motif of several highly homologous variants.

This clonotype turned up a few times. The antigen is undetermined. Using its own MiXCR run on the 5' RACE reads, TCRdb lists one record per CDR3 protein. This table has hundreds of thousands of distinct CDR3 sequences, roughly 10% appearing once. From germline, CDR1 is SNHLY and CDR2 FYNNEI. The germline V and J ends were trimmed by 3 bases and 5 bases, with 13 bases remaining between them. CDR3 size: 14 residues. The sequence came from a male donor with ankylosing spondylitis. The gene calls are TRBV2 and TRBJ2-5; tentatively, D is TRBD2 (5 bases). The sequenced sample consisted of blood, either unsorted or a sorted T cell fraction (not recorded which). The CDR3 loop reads CASSERAHGETQYF. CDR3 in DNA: TGTGCCAGCAGTGAGAGGGCCCATGGCGAGACCCAGTACTTC. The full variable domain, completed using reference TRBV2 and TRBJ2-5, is EPEVTQTPSHQVTQMGQEVILRCVPISNHLYFYWYRQILGQKVEFLVSFYNNEISEKSEIFDDQFSVERPDGSNFTLKIRSTKLEDSAMYFCASSERAHGETQYFGPGTRLLVL.